This T cell receptor beta chain was obtained from a study of blood T cell repertoires in COVID-19. Study information: Samples taken during acute and convalescent COVID-19 were collected in the United States, Italy and Spain. Sources were T cells, B-cell-depleted T cells, or PBMCs; the material itself was cDNA or gDNA.

V shed 5 bases and J shed 8 bases, with 21 bases lying between them. CDR1 is KGHSH, CDR2 LQKENI, per germline. This CDR3 comprises 16 residues. Original processing methods: Reference gene primer amplification yielded estimated nucleated cell counts. TCRdb's table, derived via immunoSEQ multiplex PCR, lists solely in-frame clones and lacks some. V and J calls and clone size are as listed in that table; D and trimming were resolved from the DNA. The sample gives about 160,000 clones, 85% to 90% of which show up once; roughly 4% is in the top ten. This clone appeared a single time. The sequence was collected from a woman in her sixties or seventies with acute or convalescent COVID-19. V gene TRBV18 combines with J gene TRBJ1-4; D is unresolved. Sequenced sample: peripheral blood. DNA of the CDR3: TGTGCCAGCTCATTAGTTTCGGGGTCGCGGCGGGAAAAACTGTTTTTT. Protein product: CASSLVSGSRREKLFF.